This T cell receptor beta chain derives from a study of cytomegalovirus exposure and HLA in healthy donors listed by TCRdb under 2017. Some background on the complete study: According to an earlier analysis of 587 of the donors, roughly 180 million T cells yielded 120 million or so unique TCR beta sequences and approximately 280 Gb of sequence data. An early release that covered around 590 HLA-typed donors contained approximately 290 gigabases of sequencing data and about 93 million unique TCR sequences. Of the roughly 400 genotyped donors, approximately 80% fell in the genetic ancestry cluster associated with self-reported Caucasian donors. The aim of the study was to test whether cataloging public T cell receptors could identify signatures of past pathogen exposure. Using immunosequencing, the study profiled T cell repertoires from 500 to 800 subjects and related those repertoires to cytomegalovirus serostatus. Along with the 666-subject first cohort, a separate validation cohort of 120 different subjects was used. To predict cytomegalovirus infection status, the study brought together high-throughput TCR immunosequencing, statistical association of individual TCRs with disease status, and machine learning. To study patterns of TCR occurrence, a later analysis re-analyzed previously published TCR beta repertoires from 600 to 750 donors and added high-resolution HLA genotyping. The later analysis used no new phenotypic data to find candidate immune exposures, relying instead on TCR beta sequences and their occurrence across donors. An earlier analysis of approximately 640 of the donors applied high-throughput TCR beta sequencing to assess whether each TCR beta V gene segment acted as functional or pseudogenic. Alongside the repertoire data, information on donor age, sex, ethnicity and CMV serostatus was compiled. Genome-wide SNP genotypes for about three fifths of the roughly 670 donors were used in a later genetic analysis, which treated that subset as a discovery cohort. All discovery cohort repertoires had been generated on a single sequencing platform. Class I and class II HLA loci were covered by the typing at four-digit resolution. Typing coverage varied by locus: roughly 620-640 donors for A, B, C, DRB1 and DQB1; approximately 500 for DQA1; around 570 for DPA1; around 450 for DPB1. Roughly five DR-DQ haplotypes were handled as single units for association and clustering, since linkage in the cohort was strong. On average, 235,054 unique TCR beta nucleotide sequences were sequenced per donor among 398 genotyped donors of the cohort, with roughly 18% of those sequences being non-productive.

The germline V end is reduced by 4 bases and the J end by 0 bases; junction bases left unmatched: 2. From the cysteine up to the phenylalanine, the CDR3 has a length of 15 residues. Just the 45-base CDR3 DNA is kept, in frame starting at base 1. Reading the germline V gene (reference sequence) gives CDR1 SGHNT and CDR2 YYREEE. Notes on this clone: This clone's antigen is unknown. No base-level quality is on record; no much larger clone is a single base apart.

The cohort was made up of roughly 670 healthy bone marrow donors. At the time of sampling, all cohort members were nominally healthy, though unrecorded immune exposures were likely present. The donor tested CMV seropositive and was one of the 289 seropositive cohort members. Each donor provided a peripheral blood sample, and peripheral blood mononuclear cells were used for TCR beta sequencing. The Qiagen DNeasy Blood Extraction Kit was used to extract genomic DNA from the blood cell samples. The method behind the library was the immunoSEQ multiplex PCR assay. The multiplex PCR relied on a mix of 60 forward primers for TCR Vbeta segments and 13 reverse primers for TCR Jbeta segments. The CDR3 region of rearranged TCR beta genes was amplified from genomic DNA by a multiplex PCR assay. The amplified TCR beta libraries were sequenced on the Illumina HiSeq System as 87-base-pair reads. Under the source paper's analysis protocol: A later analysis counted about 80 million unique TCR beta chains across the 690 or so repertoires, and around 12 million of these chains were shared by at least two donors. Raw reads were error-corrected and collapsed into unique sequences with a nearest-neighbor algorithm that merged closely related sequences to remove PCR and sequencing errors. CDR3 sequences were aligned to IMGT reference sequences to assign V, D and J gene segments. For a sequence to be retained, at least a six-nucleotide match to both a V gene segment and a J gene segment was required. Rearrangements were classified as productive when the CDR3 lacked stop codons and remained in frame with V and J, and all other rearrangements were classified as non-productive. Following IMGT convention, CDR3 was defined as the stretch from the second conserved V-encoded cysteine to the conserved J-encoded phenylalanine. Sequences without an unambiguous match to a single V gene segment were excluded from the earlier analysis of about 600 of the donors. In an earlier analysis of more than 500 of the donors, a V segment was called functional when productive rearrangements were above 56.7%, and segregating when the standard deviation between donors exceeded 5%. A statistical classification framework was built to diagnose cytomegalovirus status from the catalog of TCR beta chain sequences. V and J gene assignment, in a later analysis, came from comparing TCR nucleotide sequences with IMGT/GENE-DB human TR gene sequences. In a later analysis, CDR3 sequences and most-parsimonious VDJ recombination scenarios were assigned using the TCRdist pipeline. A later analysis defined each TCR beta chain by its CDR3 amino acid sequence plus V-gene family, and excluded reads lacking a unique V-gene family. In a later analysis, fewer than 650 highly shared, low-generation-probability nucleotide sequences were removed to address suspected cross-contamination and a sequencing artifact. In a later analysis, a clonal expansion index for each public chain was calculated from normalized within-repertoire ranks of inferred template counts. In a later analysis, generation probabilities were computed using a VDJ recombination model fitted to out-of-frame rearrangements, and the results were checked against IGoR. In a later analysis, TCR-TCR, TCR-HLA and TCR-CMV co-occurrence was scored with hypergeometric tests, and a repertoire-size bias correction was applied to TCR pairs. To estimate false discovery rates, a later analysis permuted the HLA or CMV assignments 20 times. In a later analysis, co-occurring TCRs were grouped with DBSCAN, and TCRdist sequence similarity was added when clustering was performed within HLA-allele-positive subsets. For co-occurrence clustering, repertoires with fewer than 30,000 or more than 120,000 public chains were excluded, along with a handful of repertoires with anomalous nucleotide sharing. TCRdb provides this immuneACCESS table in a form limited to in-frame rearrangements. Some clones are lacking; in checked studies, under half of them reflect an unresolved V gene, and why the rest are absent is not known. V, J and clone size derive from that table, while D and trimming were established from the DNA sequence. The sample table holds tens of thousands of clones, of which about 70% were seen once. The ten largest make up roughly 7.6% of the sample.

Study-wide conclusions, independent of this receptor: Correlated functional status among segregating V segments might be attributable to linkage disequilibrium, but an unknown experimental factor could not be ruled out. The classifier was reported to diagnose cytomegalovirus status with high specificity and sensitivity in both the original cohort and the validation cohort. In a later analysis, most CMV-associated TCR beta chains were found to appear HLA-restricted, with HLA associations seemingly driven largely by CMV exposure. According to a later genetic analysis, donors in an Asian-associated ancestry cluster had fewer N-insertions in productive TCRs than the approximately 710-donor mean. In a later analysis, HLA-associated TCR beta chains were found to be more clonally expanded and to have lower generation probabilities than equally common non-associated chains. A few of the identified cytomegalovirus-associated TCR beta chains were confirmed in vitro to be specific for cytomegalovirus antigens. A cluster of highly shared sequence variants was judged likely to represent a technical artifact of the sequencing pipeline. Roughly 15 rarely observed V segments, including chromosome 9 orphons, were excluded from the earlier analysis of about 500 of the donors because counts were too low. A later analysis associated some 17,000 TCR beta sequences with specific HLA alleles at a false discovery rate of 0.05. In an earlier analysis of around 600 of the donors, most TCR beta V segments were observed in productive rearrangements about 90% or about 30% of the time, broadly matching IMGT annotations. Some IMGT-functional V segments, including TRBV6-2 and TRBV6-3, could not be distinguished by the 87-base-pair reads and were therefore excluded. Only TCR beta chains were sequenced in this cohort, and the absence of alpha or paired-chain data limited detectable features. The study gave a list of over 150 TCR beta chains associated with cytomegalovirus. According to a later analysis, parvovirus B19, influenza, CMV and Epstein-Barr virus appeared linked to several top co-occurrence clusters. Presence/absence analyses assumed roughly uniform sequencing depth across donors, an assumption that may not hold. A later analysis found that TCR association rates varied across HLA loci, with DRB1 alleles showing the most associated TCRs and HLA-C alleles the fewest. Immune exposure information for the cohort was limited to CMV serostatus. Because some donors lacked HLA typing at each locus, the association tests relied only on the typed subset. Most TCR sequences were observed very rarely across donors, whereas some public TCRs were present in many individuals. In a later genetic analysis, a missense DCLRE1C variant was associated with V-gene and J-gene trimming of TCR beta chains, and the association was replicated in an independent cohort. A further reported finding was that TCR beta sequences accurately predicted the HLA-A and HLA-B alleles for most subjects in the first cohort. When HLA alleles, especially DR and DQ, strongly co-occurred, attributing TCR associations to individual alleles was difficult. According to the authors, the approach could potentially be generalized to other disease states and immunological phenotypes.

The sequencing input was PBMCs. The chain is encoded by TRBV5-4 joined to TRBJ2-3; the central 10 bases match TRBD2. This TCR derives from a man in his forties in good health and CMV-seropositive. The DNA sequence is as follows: TGTGCCAGCAGCCTTAGCGGGGGGAGCACAGATACGCAGTATTTT. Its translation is CASSLSGGSTDTQYF.